This TCR beta chain was found in a study of control samples from healthy donors and cancer patients. Only in-frame clones appear in the TCRdb table, and some are missing; sequencing was by immunoSEQ multiplex PCR. The profile shows around 100,000 clones, roughly 84% of them singletons. This clone occurred once. Germline CDR1 and CDR2: GTSNPN and SVGIG (reference sequence). Trimming pared 1 base from V and 4 bases from J, leaving 14 bases between. The CDR3 loop spans 15 amino acids. The sequencing sample was made of blood. This clonotype was sampled from a woman aged 50 to 60 in good health. The chain carries TRBV30 and TRBJ1-3, with no clear D. The chain's CDR3 is CAWSGGKTGGNTIYF. The CDR3 DNA reads as TGTGCCTGGAGTGGCGGGAAGACGGGAGGAAACACCATATATTTT.